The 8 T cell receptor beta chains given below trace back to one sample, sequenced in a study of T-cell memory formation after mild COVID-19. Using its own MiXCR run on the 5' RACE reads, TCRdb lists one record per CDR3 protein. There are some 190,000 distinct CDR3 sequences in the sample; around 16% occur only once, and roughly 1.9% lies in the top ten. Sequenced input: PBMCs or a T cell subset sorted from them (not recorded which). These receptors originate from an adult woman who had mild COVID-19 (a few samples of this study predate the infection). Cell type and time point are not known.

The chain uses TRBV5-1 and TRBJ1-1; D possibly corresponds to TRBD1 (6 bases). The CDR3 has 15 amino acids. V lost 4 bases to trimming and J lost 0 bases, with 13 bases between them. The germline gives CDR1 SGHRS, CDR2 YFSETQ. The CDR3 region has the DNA TGCGCCAGCAGCCTCCCCCAGGGGATGAACACTGAAGCTTTCTTT. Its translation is CASSLPQGMNTEAFF.

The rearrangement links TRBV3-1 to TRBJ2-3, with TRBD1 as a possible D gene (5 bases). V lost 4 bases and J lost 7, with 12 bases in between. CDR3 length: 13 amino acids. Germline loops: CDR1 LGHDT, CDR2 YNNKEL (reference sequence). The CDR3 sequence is CASSPTGPHTQYF. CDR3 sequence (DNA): TGTGCCAGCAGCCCCACAGGCCCCCATACGCAGTATTTT.

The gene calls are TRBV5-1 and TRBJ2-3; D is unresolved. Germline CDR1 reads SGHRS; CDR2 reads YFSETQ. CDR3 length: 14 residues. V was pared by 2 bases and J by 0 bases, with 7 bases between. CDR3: CASSFTDSTDTQYF. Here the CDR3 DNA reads TGCGCCAGCAGCTTTACAGATAGCACAGATACGCAGTATTTT. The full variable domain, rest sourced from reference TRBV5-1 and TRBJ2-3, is KAGVTQTPRYLIKTRGQQVTLSCSPISGHRSVSWYQQTPGQGLQFLFEYFSETQRNKGNFPGRFSGRQFSNSRSEMNVSTLELGDSALYLCASSFTDSTDTQYFGPGTRLTVL.

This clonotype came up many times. CDR3 bases: TGTGCCAGCAGTTTAGCGCTGGGGGGAGGGGTGAACACTGAAGCTTTCTTT. It codes for CASSLALGGGVNTEAFF. This sequence joins TRBV12-3 or TRBV12-4 and TRBJ1-1; a weak D match, TRBD1 (5 bases). CDR3 size: 17 residues. V was trimmed by 0 bases and J by 0 bases, leaving 14 bases between them.

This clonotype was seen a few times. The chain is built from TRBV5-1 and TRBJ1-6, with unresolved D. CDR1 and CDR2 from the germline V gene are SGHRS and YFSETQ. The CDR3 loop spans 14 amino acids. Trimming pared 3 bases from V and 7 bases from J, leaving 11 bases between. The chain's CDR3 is CASSSTLGNSPLHF. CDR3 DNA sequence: TGCGCCAGCAGCTCGACTCTAGGGAATTCACCCCTCCACTTT.

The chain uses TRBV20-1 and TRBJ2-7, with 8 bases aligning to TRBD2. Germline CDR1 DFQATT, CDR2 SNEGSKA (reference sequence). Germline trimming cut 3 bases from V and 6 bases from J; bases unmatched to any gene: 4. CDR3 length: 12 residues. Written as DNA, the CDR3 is TGCAGTGCTAGCGGGAGGGCGGGCGAGCAGTACTTC. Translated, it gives CSASGRAGEQYF.

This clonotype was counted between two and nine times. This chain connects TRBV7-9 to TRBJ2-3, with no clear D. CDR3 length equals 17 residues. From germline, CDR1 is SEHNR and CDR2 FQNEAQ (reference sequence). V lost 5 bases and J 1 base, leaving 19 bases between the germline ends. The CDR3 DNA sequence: TGTGCCAGCAGCCCCCCCGATCGGGCGCGCGGCACAGATACGCAGTATTTT. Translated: CASSPPDRARGTDTQYF.

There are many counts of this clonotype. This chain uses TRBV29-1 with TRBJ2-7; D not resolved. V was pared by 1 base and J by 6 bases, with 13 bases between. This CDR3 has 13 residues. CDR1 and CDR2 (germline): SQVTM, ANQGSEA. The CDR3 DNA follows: TGCAGCGTTGAAGGGTCCAGCTCCCCCGAGCAGTACTTC. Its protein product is CSVEGSSSPEQYF.